The text below deals with one T cell receptor (beta chain). The sample comes from a study of sequential checkpoint blockade in melanoma. The treatment was: randomized to nivolumab then ipilimumab (arm A) or the reverse (arm B). Sorted cells were live CD3+CD8+, lacking CD19 and CD56, from PBMCs. Germline V gene lookup returns CDR1 MNHEY and CDR2 SMNVEV (reference sequence). The CDR3 contains 13 residues. Using immunoSEQ multiplex PCR, the repertoire was profiled, and TCRdb retains in-frame clones only, with some absent. The sample comprises under 45,000 clones, 84% of which are singletons, and around 5.4% rests with the top ten.

The chain has TRBV27 and TRBJ2-5, with D uncertain. The J call may be in error: the DNA end matches TRBJ2-7 better. Source: CD8+ T cells sorted from blood (inferred from file names), taken from a patient given nivolumab and ipilimumab in sequence. The source is a human donor with melanoma. In DNA, the CDR3 is TGTGCCAGCAGTTTAGGCCGCTACTACGAGCAGTACTTC. Translation: CASSLGRYYEQYF.